The 5 T cell receptor beta chains listed next were all sequenced from one sample in a study of lymphopenia after photon versus proton radiotherapy. TCRdb keeps only in-frame clones here, not all; method: immunoSEQ multiplex PCR. The repertoire consists of about 40,000 clones, with about 83% occurring once and the leading ten covering roughly a quarter. The sample here was peripheral blood, taken from a patient treated with proton-based radiotherapy. The source is a woman between 65 and 79 years old with pancreatic cancer.

As to this clone: A junction end diverges from the germline sequence, so it may reflect a read error. This chain connects TRBV5-3 to TRBJ1-6; 7 bases are shared with TRBD1. TRBV5-3 is noted as an ORF with a role that remains uncertain. The CDR3 has 14 amino acids. The chain's CDR3 is CASSSGQANSPLHF. The CDR3, as DNA: TGTGCCAGCAGCTCAGGACAGGCTAATTCACCCCTCCACTTT.

This chain links TRBV29-1 with TRBJ2-7; 15 bases are a match to TRBD2. The germline CDR1 and CDR2 sequences are SQVTM and ANQGSEA. This CDR3 has 18 amino acids. V lost 4 bases, J lost 5 bases, and 15 bases stayed unmatched. As DNA, the CDR3 is TGCAGCGTTGGGGGTCCAACAGGGACTAGCGGGAGGTCTCACGAGCAGTACTTC. Its translation: CSVGGPTGTSGRSHEQYF.

V and J are TRBV30 and TRBJ2-7, with 10 bases aligning to TRBD2. The CDR3 has 12 amino acids. The junction had 2 bases not matched to a gene; V was cut back by 4 bases and J by 5 bases. Germline CDR1 and CDR2: GTSNPN and SVGIG (reference sequence). CDR3 loop: CAWTSGRDEQYF. CDR3 sequence (DNA): TGTGCCTGGACTAGCGGGAGAGACGAGCAGTACTTC.

This clone occurred a few times. The chain recombines TRBV28 with TRBJ2-1; 11 nucleotides line up with TRBD2. From germline, CDR1 is MDHEN and CDR2 SYDVKM. The J segment lost 7 bases and the V segment lost 2 bases, leaving 7 bases of the junction unmatched. The CDR3 loop spans 16 amino acids. The CDR3 region has the DNA TGTGCCAGCAGTTTAAGTACTAGCGGGAGAGGAAATGAGCAGTTCTTC. This codes for CASSLSTSGRGNEQFF.

This clone was seen just once. The chain couples TRBV5-6 to TRBJ1-1, with 8 bases matching TRBD1. The CDR3 runs to 16 residues. In germline, CDR1 is SGHDT, CDR2 YYEEEE. V lost 7 bases, J lost 4 bases, and 15 bases stayed unmatched. Here the CDR3 DNA reads TGTGCCAGCCAGGACGACAGGGGTCCTAGAGGCACTGAAGCTTTCTTT. This codes for CASQDDRGPRGTEAFF.